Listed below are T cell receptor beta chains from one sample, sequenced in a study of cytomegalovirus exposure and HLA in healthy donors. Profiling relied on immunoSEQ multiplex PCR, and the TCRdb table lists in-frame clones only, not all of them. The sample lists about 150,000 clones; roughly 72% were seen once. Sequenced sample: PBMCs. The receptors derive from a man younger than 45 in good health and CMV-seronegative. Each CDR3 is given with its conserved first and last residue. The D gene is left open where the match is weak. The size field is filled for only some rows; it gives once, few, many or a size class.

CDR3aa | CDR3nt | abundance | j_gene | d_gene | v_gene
CASSERAGLAYNSPLHF | TGCGCCAGCAGTGAACGGGCAGGGTTAGCTTATAATTCACCCCTCCACTTT | NA | TRBJ1-6 | NA | TRBV10-2
CASSRDTNQPQHF | TGTGCCAGCTCCCGGGACACCAATCAGCCCCAGCATTTT | once | TRBJ1-5 | NA | TRBV28
CASSFTQGDEQYF | TGTGCCAGCAGCTTCACACAGGGGGACGAGCAGTACTTC | NA | TRBJ2-7 | TRBD1 | TRBV11-2
CASSPASSVEWGGELFF | TGTGCCAGCAGCCCAGCTTCTAGCGTTGAGTGGGGCGGGGAGCTGTTTTTT | few | TRBJ2-2 | NA | TRBV7-8
CASSAYRSSTDTQYF | TGCGCCAGCAGCGCCTACAGGTCTAGCACAGATACGCAGTATTTT | NA | TRBJ2-3 | NA | TRBV5-1
CASSSYTEAFF | TGTGCCAGCAGTTCTTACACTGAAGCTTTCTTT | NA | TRBJ1-1 | NA | TRBV28
CASSSLAGGYAGELFF | TGTGCCAGCAGTTCACTAGCGGGGGGGTACGCCGGGGAGCTGTTTTTT | NA | TRBJ2-2 | TRBD2 | TRBV27
CASSLTGGVEQYF | TGTGCCAGCAGTTTGACAGGGGGAGTCGAGCAGTACTTC | NA | TRBJ2-7 | TRBD1 | TRBV6-6
CASSTGMNNEKLFF | TGTGCCAGCAGCACCGGGATGAATAATGAAAAACTGTTTTTT | NA | TRBJ1-4 | NA | TRBV9
CASSDRGGTEAFF | TGTGCCAGTAGTGACAGGGGTGGGACTGAAGCTTTCTTT | NA | TRBJ1-1 | TRBD1 | TRBV19
CSVEEGGEHYGYTF | TGCAGCGTTGAAGAGGGCGGGGAACACTATGGCTACACCTTC | few | TRBJ1-2 | NA | TRBV29-1
CASSPADQPGYEQYF | TGTGCCAGCAGCCCAGCGGACCAGCCCGGCTACGAGCAGTACTTC | NA | TRBJ2-7 | NA | TRBV7-2
CASSLYGRGVNTEAFF | TGTGCCAGCAGTTTATACGGGCGGGGGGTGAACACTGAAGCTTTCTTT | NA | TRBJ1-1 | NA | TRBV28
CASSPGLANEQFF | TGTGCCAGCTCACCGGGACTAGCCAATGAGCAGTTCTTC | few | TRBJ2-1 | TRBD2 | TRBV18
CASSALQGVVNTGELFF | TGTGCCAGTAGTGCCTTACAGGGGGTAGTGAACACCGGGGAGCTGTTTTTT | NA | TRBJ2-2 | TRBD1 | TRBV19
CASRWDGQNTEAFF | TGTGCCAGTAGATGGGACGGACAGAACACTGAGGCTTTCTTT | NA | TRBJ1-1 | NA | TRBV19
CASTSLMDRGEKLFF | TGTGCCAGCACCTCCCTGATGGACAGAGGCGAAAAACTGTTTTTT | NA | TRBJ1-4 | NA | TRBV7-2
CASSLRGGAKGQETQYF | TGTGCCAGCAGTTTACGAGGGGGGGCAAAGGGCCAAGAGACCCAGTACTTC | once | TRBJ2-5 | NA | TRBV28
CASSLGQGARNQPQHF | TGTGCCAGCAGCTTAGGGCAGGGGGCGCGGAATCAGCCCCAGCATTTT | few | TRBJ1-5 | TRBD1 | TRBV7-9
CASSSGSGATYNEQFF | TGTGCCAGCAGCTCGGGTAGCGGGGCCACATACAATGAGCAGTTCTTC | once | TRBJ2-1 | TRBD2 | TRBV7-9
CASSPSVGQGSYEQYF | TGTGCCAGCAGCCCTAGTGTAGGACAGGGGTCCTACGAGCAGTACTTC | NA | TRBJ2-7 | TRBD1 | TRBV7-9
CASSLSPGGIYNEQFF | TGTGCCAGCAGTTTATCTCCAGGGGGCATCTACAATGAGCAGTTCTTC | NA | TRBJ2-1 | TRBD1 | TRBV27
CASSMAGTNEQFF | TGTGCCAGCAGCATGGCGGGGACCAATGAGCAGTTCTTC | few | TRBJ2-1 | NA | TRBV6-4
CASSFWSGGTDTQYF | TGCGCCAGCAGCTTTTGGTCCGGGGGCACAGATACGCAGTATTTT | NA | TRBJ2-3 | NA | TRBV5-1
CASSLAGGGTEAFF | TGTGCCAGCAGCTTGGCCGGGGGGGGGACTGAAGCTTTCTTT | NA | TRBJ1-1 | NA | TRBV5-4
CASSEEGQGASNEKLFF | TGTGCCAGCAGTGAAGAGGGACAGGGGGCATCTAATGAAAAACTGTTTTTT | NA | TRBJ1-4 | TRBD1 | TRBV25-1
CASSEWEVAFF | TGTGCCAGCAGTGAATGGGAGGTAGCTTTCTTT | NA | TRBJ1-1 | NA | TRBV2
CASIGGSQPQHF | TGTGCCAGTATCGGCGGGAGTCAGCCCCAGCATTTT | NA | TRBJ1-5 | NA | TRBV19
CASSLEGQRTGYTF | TGCGCCAGCAGCTTGGAGGGACAGAGGACTGGCTACACCTTC | NA | TRBJ1-2 | TRBD1 | TRBV5-1
CASSRGSGGEATEQYF | TGTGCCAGCAGCCGGGGTAGCGGGGGGGAGGCAACCGAGCAGTACTTC | NA | TRBJ2-7 | TRBD2 | TRBV4-2
CASSFRTGGNTEAFF | TGTGCCAGCAGTTTCAGGACAGGTGGGAACACTGAAGCTTTCTTT | NA | TRBJ1-1 | TRBD1 | TRBV28
CSVEPGTSGALYNEQFF | TGCAGCGTTGAACCCGGGACTAGCGGGGCCCTCTACAATGAGCAGTTCTTC | NA | TRBJ2-1 | TRBD2 | TRBV29-1
CASSLRGQPQHF | TGTGCCAGCAGCTTGAGGGGGCAGCCCCAGCATTTT | few | TRBJ1-5 | NA | TRBV5-6
CASSLGAGGEDTQYF | TGCGCCAGCAGCTTGGGAGCGGGTGGTGAGGATACGCAGTATTTT | NA | TRBJ2-3 | NA | TRBV5-1
CSVEDRGQPSSYEQYF | TGCAGCGTTGAAGATCGGGGACAGCCAAGCTCCTACGAGCAGTACTTC | NA | TRBJ2-7 | TRBD1 | TRBV29-1